This T cell receptor beta chain came from a study of shared clonotypes between healthy human individuals (dated by TCRdb to 2020 to 2021). In the study overall: A few men and two women, aged 18 to 49 years, made up the cohort. Per donor, leukapheresis produced somewhere between about 0.94 and 9.5 billion PBMCs. Per donor, three plates each were used for CD4 naive and CD4 memory, two for CD8 naive, and one for CD8 memory. To estimate repertoire size and how much clonotypes are shared between individuals, the study performed deep sequencing of blood TCR repertoires from roughly five healthy adults. Different laboratories and diverse techniques were used to prepare libraries and sequence TCR repertoires, to increase sequencing depth and limit assay-specific biases. General study outcomes and caveats: Pairwise subsampling led to the expectation that sequencing depth would affect the degree of clonotype sharing among donors. Clonotypes shared by all four sorted-subset donors showed higher generation probabilities than non-shared clonotypes. Incomplete sequencing was indicated by rarefaction of sorted-subset datasets, despite the large sequencing depth. Sampling was restricted to blood, and TCR repertoires in tissues likely differ from the TCR repertoires found in blood. Because the study included a small number of donors, the genetic and exposure-history diversity represented was limited. Larger estimated clonotype richness was generally found for naive subsets than for memory subsets. When a few donors were compared, the shared fraction of clonotypes was about 5.5% for naive CD4, about 4% for naive CD8, more than 2% for memory CD4, and 0.4% for memory CD8.

Using the deep immunoSEQ assay, multiplex PCR amplified TCR CDR3 regions from genomic DNA. Extracted genomic DNA from each cell subset was spread evenly across all wells of several immunoSEQ 96-well plates, with each plate serving as a replicate. Each replicate PCR for sorted subsets received approximately 220 ng genomic DNA, equal to 30,000 or so T cell genomes. Purified libraries were quantified with a Qubit 3.0 fluorometer, sized on a Bioanalyzer 2100, and re-quantified with the KAPA Library Quantification kit. A separate single-read 150-cycle Illumina NextSeq 550 flow cell was used to sequence each immunoSEQ 96-well plate. Turning to the authors' computational methods: Because the immunoSEQ output held only junctional sequences and lacked quality scores, the filtering could not match the filtering applied to full-length reads. Sequences were annotated with PyIR, a Python wrapper for IgBLAST v1.9, using IMGT germline references to assign V/J genes and CDR3. Reads with weak V/J assignments (E-value above 1e-6), missing CDR3, stop codons, out-of-frame junctions, or ambiguous translated residues were removed. V3J clonotypes were defined as sequences sharing the same inferred V gene, J gene, and CDR3 amino acid sequence. To compute the percentage overlap between repertoires, the number of shared unique clonotypes was divided by the size of the smaller repertoire. Three approaches were used to assess repertoire richness: RTK rarefaction, the Chao1 estimator, and Recon v2.1 estimates of unobserved clonotypes. Generation probabilities for all TCRbeta clonotypes obtained by the gDNA method from several donors were computed using OLGA. TCRdb's version of the immuneACCESS table is confined to in-frame rearrangements and falls short of the full clone set. An unresolved V gene accounts for under half of the shortfall where checked; the remainder is of unknown origin. V, J and clone size derive from that table, while D and trimming were established from the DNA sequence. The sample table shows fewer than 800,000 clones, and about 90% are seen once. Jointly, the top ten make up roughly 22% of the sample.

CD8 naive samples were obtained by positive selection for CCR7 among CD45RO-negative cells, yielding a CD45RA+CCR7+ population from which TemRA cells were excluded. The donors were healthy, HIV-negative adults with no recently reported acute infections or vaccinations. Every donor was a Caucasian adult residing in Nashville, Tennessee, USA. After blood collection by leukapheresis, PBMCs were isolated using Ficoll-Histopaque density gradient centrifugation and then cryopreserved in the vapor phase of liquid nitrogen. Analytical flow cytometry was used to check the purity and quantity of every magnetically sorted T cell population. From each sorted fraction, genomic DNA was isolated and quantified by UV absorbance on a Nanodrop 2000c. Turning to this clone: Its specific antigen is unknown. Base qualities are missing; no much larger clone stands one base away.

The germline V gene supplies CDR1 SGDLS and CDR2 YYNGEE. The cysteine opens and the phenylalanine closes a CDR3 of 14 amino acids. The only DNA kept is the CDR3, 42 bases in frame from the first base. The germline V and J ends show losses of 4 bases and 4 bases respectively, and no gene match explains 5 bases of the junction. The sequencing input was naive CD8+ T cells sorted from blood. The sample's cell subset or site label is to be understood as: CD45RA+CCR7+. The rearranged segments are TRBV9 and TRBJ2-1, with 7 central nucleotides matching TRBD1. The source is a man under 40 in good health. In nucleotide form, the sequence is TGTGCCAGCAGCCTTACAGGGGCGTACAATGAGCAGTTCTTC. The encoded protein is CASSLTGAYNEQFF.